This T cell receptor (beta chain) was sequenced in a study of OX40 agonist ivuxolimab in advanced cancers. About the study: Patients were treated with ivuxolimab, an agonistic anti-OX40 (CD134) antibody. Patients were treated with intravenous ivuxolimab, dosed at 0.01 to 10 mg/kg and infused every 2 weeks.

Broader study findings: Researchers did not determine the expanded peripheral T cells' antigen specificity.

Blood sampling was done at baseline, cycle 4 day 1, and cycle 7 day 1. The CDR3 is 13 amino acids. Germline CDR1 and CDR2: SGHRS and YFSETQ. V dropped 2 bases and J dropped 2 bases, with 8 bases sitting between them. As regards this clone: As yet, its antigen is unknown.

Measured with immunoSEQ multiplex PCR; TCRdb has only the in-frame clones, and not every one. Of about 18,000 clones in the sample, less than 90% were seen once. The starting material was CD4+ or CD8+ T cells sorted from blood, obtained in a trial of the OX40 agonist ivuxolimab. The TCR originated in an adult with an advanced solid tumor such as melanoma, head and neck, liver or kidney cancer. The J gene is TRBJ2-7, the V gene TRBV5-1; D is undetermined. The CDR3 protein is CASSFAGTYEQYF. The CDR3 DNA is TGCGCCAGCAGCTTCGCCGGAACCTACGAGCAGTACTTC.